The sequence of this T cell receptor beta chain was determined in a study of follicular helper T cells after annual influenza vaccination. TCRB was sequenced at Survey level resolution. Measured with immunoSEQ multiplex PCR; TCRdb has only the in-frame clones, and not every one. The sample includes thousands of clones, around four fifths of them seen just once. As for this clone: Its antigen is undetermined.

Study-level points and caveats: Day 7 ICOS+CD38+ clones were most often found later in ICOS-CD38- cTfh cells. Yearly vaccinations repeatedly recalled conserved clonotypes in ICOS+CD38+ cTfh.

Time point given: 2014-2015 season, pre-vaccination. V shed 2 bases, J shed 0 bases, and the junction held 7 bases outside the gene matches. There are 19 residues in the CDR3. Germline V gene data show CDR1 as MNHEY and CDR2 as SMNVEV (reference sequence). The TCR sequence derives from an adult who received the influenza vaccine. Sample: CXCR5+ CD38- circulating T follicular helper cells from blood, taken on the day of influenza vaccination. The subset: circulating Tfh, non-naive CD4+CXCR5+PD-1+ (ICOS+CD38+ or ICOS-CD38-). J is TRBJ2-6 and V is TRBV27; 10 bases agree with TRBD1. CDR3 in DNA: TGTGCCAGCAGTTTAAAGGACAGGGGGACGCGCTCTGGGGCCAACGTCCTGACTTTC. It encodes CASSLKDRGTRSGANVLTF.